This T cell receptor (beta chain) was found in a study of healthy donors' naive CD4 and CD8 T cells. General study results and limits: Negatively charged CDR3s marked CD8+ lineage; positively charged CDR3s marked CD4+ lineage. Homeostatic proliferation of naive T cells was not examined as a bias source.

A linear amplification protocol produced the TCR libraries from around 510 ng of total RNA. As processed by the authors: Sequencing covered about 80,000 rearranged alpha-chain transcripts across 5 healthy donors. Each CDR3 protein is one row after TCRdb ran MiXCR on the reads. These V and J calls derive from TCRdb rather than the authors' analysis. Here the sample spans around 200,000 distinct CDR3 sequences, around three quarters being singletons. As regards this clonotype: As yet, its antigen is unknown.

The CDR3 contains 16 residues. Per germline, CDR1 SQVTM and CDR2 ANQGSEA. Trimming took 4 bases from V and 2 from J; bases not matched to a gene: 9. This chain joins TRBV29-1 and TRBJ2-3; TRBD2 matches 10 bases. The sequencing input was naive CD4+ and CD8+ T cells sorted from blood, pooled from several donors. This sequence originates from a pool of human donors in good health; the sample pools cells from several healthy donors. CDR3 sequence: CSVAGLAGDFTDTQYF. The CDR3 bases are TGCAGCGTTGCAGGGCTAGCGGGGGACTTCACAGATACGCAGTATTTT.